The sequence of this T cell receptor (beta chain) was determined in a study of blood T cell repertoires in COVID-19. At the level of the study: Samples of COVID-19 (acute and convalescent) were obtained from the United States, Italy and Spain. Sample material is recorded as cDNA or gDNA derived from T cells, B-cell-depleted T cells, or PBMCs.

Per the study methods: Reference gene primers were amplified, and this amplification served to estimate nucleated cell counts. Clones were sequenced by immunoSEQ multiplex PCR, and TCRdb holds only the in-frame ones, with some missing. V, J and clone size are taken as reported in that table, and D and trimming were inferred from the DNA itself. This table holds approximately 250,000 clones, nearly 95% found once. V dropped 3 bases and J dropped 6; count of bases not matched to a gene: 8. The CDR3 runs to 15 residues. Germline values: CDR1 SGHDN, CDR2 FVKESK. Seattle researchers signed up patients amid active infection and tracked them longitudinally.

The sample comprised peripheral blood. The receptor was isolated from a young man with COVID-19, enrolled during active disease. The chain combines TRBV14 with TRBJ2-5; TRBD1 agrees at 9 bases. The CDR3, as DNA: TGTGCCAGCAGCCATTATCGACAGGGGGGGCAGACCCAGTACTTC. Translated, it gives CASSHYRQGGQTQYF. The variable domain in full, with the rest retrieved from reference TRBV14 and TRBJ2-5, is EAGVTQFPSHSVIEKGQTVTLRCDPISGHDNLYWYRRVMGKEIKFLLHFVKESKQDESGMPNNRFLAERTGGTYSTLKVQPAELEDSGVYFCASSHYRQGGQTQYFGPGTRLLVL.